Described below is a single T cell receptor (beta chain) sequence and its context. Its antigen remains undetermined. For both bulk and single-cell sequencing, libraries were prepared with the iRepertoire multiplex PCR system using TCR subtype-specific primers. Multiplex PCR using primers aimed at the V, D and J gene regions produced the bulk TCR beta libraries. Approximately 95-500 ng of RNA per sample was used as input for bulk TCR library preparation. An Illumina MiSeq was used to sequence bulk TCR beta amplicons. From the authors' description of their analysis: Quality control steps removed sample misassignments and low-quality sequencing reads. The amino acids lying between the V-gene Y[YFLI]C motif and the J-segment [FW]GXGT motif were defined as CDR3. TRBV and TRBJ gene assignments and CDR3 clonotypes followed the IMGT database. Per-sample TRBV expression was normalized to the mean of the same gene in PBMC from approximately 40 healthy donors. The reads went through TCRdb reprocessing, and each CDR3 protein sequence gets one entry with no DNA. Here the V and J calls rest on TCRdb's processing, not on the authors' analysis. The sample table gives just over 20,000 distinct CDR3 sequences. Under 8.5% of the sample lies in the top ten.

This entry belongs to a study of T cells in severe cutaneous drug reactions (dated by TCRdb to the late 2010s). Background for the entire study: Recruitment took place between 2011 and 2018, drawing patients from Taiwan, Thailand and a European registry network. Bulk TCR sequencing was combined with single-cell sequencing, quantitative PCR validation, functional assays and transgenic mouse experiments. Blister fluids/cells, PBMC and other biological samples were taken from patients in the acute stage or the recovery stage. The Naranjo algorithm and the ALDEN drug causality algorithm were used to identify the culprit drug. Libraries used iRepertoire multiplex PCR; authors cited a comparison showing similar capture of abundant clonotypes across iRepertoire and 5' RACE methods with or without UMI. Enrollment was limited to patients whose SJS/TEN or DRESS diagnosis was probable or definite according to RegiSCAR criteria.

Overall results and qualifications from the work: The authors noted that whether the public TCR generalizes to SJS/TEN caused by other drugs still needs further study. A public TCRbeta CDR3, present at a mean of around 14% in all seven CBZ-SJS/TEN blister samples, was undetectable or scarce in PBMC from tolerant controls and healthy donors.

Sequencing was performed on donors who were patients with carbamazepine-induced Stevens-Johnson syndrome or toxic epidermal necrolysis (CBZ-SJS/TEN). Peripheral blood repertoires were obtained from CBZ-SJS/TEN patients of Han Chinese (five) and European (about six) origin. To search for drug-specific clonotypes, the T cell receptor repertoires of patients with drug-induced severe cutaneous adverse reactions were profiled by next-generation sequencing. RNA was isolated either from blister cells of skin lesions or from peripheral blood mononuclear cells. The sequenced sample was PBMCs. The TCR comes from a human donor with toxic epidermal necrolysis, a severe cutaneous drug reaction.

The CDR3 is CSARDIRREQFF. This receptor chain uses TRBV20-1 and TRBJ2-1; TCRdb's D call, TRBD2, is unchecked because there is no DNA. The germline V gene (reference sequence) yields DFQATT for CDR1 and SNEGSKA for CDR2. The CDR3 holds 12 amino acids from the cysteine to the phenylalanine. The DNA is not on file.